One sample yielded the 32 T cell receptor beta chains listed below, sequenced in a study of blood T cell repertoires in COVID-19. TCRdb's table, derived via immunoSEQ multiplex PCR, lists solely in-frame clones and lacks some. The table shows some 230,000 clones, with 75% to 85% occurring only once. Sequences were obtained from peripheral blood. The receptors stem from a woman in her forties or fifties with acute or convalescent COVID-19.

The sample holds one count of this clone. V is TRBV19 and J is TRBJ1-2, with a possible D match to TRBD1 (6 bases). The CDR3 totals 14 residues. Germline V gene lookup returns CDR1 LNHDA and CDR2 SQIVND (reference sequence). Trimming left V 6 bases short and J 4 bases short, with 15 bases between. The CDR3 DNA follows: TGTGCCAGTAGCCCAGGGGTTGAAAGCTATGGCTACACCTTC. It codes for CASSPGVESYGYTF.

The genes are TRBV18 and TRBJ1-1; 7 nucleotides match TRBD1. The germline V gene encodes CDR1 KGHSH and CDR2 LQKENI. The CDR3 has 15 residues. V shed 6 bases, J shed 3 bases, and the junction held 10 bases outside the gene matches. CDR3 sequence (DNA): TGTGCCAGCTCGATCGAGACAGGGACGCACACTGAAGCTTTCTTT. Translating gives CASSIETGTHTEAFF.

The chain combines TRBV19 with TRBJ2-6; a possible D gene is TRBD1 (6 bases). There are 16 residues in the CDR3. V lost 2 bases and J lost 0, with 8 bases in between. CDR1 and CDR2 from the germline V gene are LNHDA and SQIVND (reference sequence). The CDR3 DNA reads as TGTGCCAGTAGTATAACAGGGAGCTCTGGGGCCAACGTCCTGACTTTC. Translated: CASSITGSSGANVLTF.

V is TRBV4-2 and J is TRBJ2-3; 9 positions agree with TRBD2. The CDR3 sequence is 17 residues long. With 0 bases clipped from V and 0 bases from J, the junction kept 4 bases outside the gene matches. Germline V CDR1 and CDR2: LGHNA, YNFKEQ. The CDR3: CASSQEPLAGSTDTQYF. CDR3 coding DNA: TGTGCCAGCAGCCAAGAGCCCCTAGCGGGGAGCACAGATACGCAGTATTTT.

The chain uses TRBV7-6 and TRBJ1-1; D perhaps matches TRBD1 (6 bases). Germline assignment: CDR1 SGHVS and CDR2 FNYEAQ. V lost 0 bases and J lost 7, with 9 bases in between. The CDR3 is 13 residues long. The CDR3 region is CASSLAQGGEAFF. CDR3 sequence (DNA): TGTGCCAGCAGCTTAGCACAGGGCGGTGAAGCTTTCTTT.

This clone was seen only a few times. The chain carries TRBV4-1 and TRBJ1-4; 10 bases agree with TRBD1. The CDR3 covers 16 residues. V shed 4 bases and J 8 bases; nucleotides not matched to a gene: 10. Germline CDR1 reads MGHRA; CDR2 reads YSYEKL. The CDR3 sequence: CASSPNDRGQGEKLFF. Written as DNA, the CDR3 is TGCGCCAGCAGCCCTAACGACAGGGGGCAGGGAGAAAAACTGTTTTTT.

The chain uses TRBV5-4 and TRBJ2-1; no reliable D call. There are 12 residues in the CDR3. Trimming left V 0 bases short and J 8 bases short, with 6 bases between. Germline-derived CDR1 and CDR2 are SGHNT and YYREEE (reference sequence). The CDR3 DNA sequence: TGTGCCAGCAGCTTGGGGCATTATGAGCAGTTCTTC. This translates into CASSLGHYEQFF.

The V gene is TRBV19, the J gene TRBJ1-4; possible D gene TRBD1, 5 bases. Trimming left V 9 bases short and J 4 bases short, with 12 bases between. Germline loops: CDR1 LNHDA, CDR2 SQIVND (reference sequence). The CDR3 length is 13 residues. CDR3 in amino acids: CASSGGFNEKLFF. In DNA, the CDR3 is TGTGCCAGCTCGGGGGGATTTAATGAAAAACTGTTTTTT. Using reference TRBV19 and TRBJ1-4 for the parts outside the CDR3, the full variable domain is DGGITQSPKYLFRKEGQNVTLSCEQNLNHDAMYWYRQDPGQGLRLIYYSQIVNDFQKGDIAEGYSVSREKKESFPLTVTSAQKNPTAFYLCASSGGFNEKLFFGSGTQLSVL.

The V gene is TRBV28, the J gene TRBJ1-1, with 8 bases identical to TRBD1. Per germline, CDR1 MDHEN and CDR2 SYDVKM. There are 15 residues in the CDR3. The ends lost 6 bases at V and 5 bases at J; junction bases unmatched: 11. CDR3 amino acids: CASSTGQGSGTEAFF. CDR3 sequence (DNA): TGTGCCAGCAGCACCGGACAGGGTTCGGGGACTGAAGCTTTCTTT.

The chain recombines TRBV5-5 with TRBJ1-2; 9 bases match TRBD1. The CDR3 is made up of 15 amino acids. Germline assignment: CDR1 SGHKS and CDR2 YYEKEE (reference sequence). V was pared by 4 bases and J by 7 bases, with 11 bases of the junction left unmatched. CDR3 nucleotide sequence: TGTGCCAGCAGCCGCCTGGGACAGGGACTTGGTGGCTACACCTTC. This translates into CASSRLGQGLGGYTF. The full variable domain, with the rest looked up from reference TRBV5-5 and TRBJ1-2, is DAGVTQSPTHLIKTRGQQVTLRCSPISGHKSVSWYQQVLGQGPQFIFQYYEKEERGRGNFPDRFSARQFPNYSSELNVNALLLGDSALYLCASSRLGQGLGGYTFGSGTRLTVV.

J is TRBJ1-5 and V is TRBV28; D perhaps matches TRBD1 (6 bases). Germline CDR1 and CDR2: MDHEN and SYDVKM. Trimming pared 3 bases from V and 3 bases from J, leaving 15 bases between. The CDR3 has 16 amino acids. CDR3 loop: CASSFSSGGPNQPQHF. CDR3 nucleotides: TGTGCCAGCAGTTTTAGTAGCGGGGGGCCCAATCAGCCCCAGCATTTT.

The genes are TRBV4-3 and TRBJ1-3, with 10 bases matching TRBD1. Germline values: CDR1 LGHNA, CDR2 YSLEER. This CDR3 comprises 16 residues. V dropped 4 bases and J dropped 4; count of bases not matched to a gene: 7. The CDR3 DNA sequence: TGCGCCAGCAGCCCTGACAGGGGGCGAGGAGGAAACACCATATATTTT. Translated, it gives CASSPDRGRGGNTIYF.

This chain joins TRBV4-1 and TRBJ2-3, with 12 bases matching TRBD2. Per germline, CDR1 MGHRA and CDR2 YSYEKL. Unmatched junction bases numbered 7, after V lost 3 bases and J lost 6 bases. The CDR3 loop spans 16 amino acids. This CDR3 reads CASSHGLAGPRDTQYF. In nucleotides, the CDR3 is TGCGCCAGCAGCCATGGACTAGCGGGGCCCAGGGATACGCAGTATTTT.

The chain couples TRBV6-2 or TRBV6-3 to TRBJ1-2, with D tentatively TRBD1 (5 bases). Per the germline V gene, CDR1 is MNHEY and CDR2 is SVGEGT. Trimming took 5 bases from V and 8 from J, leaving 15 bases between them. The CDR3 extends over 13 amino acids. The CDR3, as DNA: TGTGCCAGCAGTGTAGACAGCGTACGGGGCTACACCTTC. This encodes CASSVDSVRGYTF.

CDR3 sequence: CASSLALPYEQYF. In DNA, the CDR3 is TGTGCCAGCAGCCTAGCGCTTCCCTACGAGCAGTACTTC. The chain carries TRBV6-5 and TRBJ2-7; D is possibly TRBD2 (6 bases). Trimming took off 6 bases at V and 2 bases at J, with 11 bases between the two ends. CDR1 is MNHEY and CDR2 is SVGAGI in the germline V gene. The CDR3 consists of 13 residues.

The rearrangement uses TRBV4-2 and TRBJ1-1, with TRBD1 as a possible D gene (6 bases). The germline V and J ends were trimmed by 2 bases and 3 bases, with 28 bases remaining between them. The length of the CDR3 is 20 residues. Per germline, CDR1 LGHNA and CDR2 YNFKEQ. This CDR3 is CASSQRGGAVSSPGDTEAFF. Written as DNA, the CDR3 is TGTGCCAGCAGCCAACGGGGGGGGGCCGTTTCCTCCCCCGGGGACACTGAAGCTTTCTTT.

This clone was observed a single time. The chain recombines TRBV27 with TRBJ2-1, with 11 bases fitting TRBD2. The V segment lost 4 bases and the J segment 6 bases; nucleotides outside the gene matches: 8. Per germline, CDR1 MNHEY and CDR2 SMNVEV (reference sequence). CDR3 size: 16 residues. CDR3 sequence: CASSSLAGGPPNEQFF. The CDR3, as DNA: TGTGCCAGCAGTTCTTTAGCGGGAGGGCCTCCCAATGAGCAGTTCTTC.

V usage is TRBV19 and J usage is TRBJ2-7; 8 bases align to TRBD1. CDR3 length equals 14 residues. CDR1 is LNHDA, CDR2 SQIVND, per germline (reference sequence). V lost 4 bases and J lost 3; bases outside the gene matches: 5. CDR3: CASSNQGQGYEQYF. CDR3 bases: TGTGCCAGTAGTAACCAAGGACAGGGCTACGAGCAGTACTTC.

This clone was observed once. This chain joins TRBV28 and TRBJ2-7; D gene ambiguous. Between the trimmed V and J ends, which lost 4 bases and 6 bases, there was a span of 7 bases. CDR1 MDHEN and CDR2 SYDVKM come from the germline V gene. This CDR3 is 11 amino acids long. CDR3 amino acids: CASSSVAEQYF. The CDR3 nucleotides read TGTGCCAGCAGTTCGGTAGCCGAGCAGTACTTC.

The chain recombines TRBV9 with TRBJ2-3, with 7 bases identical to TRBD1. Germline V gene lookup returns CDR1 SGDLS and CDR2 YYNGEE. V trimming: 3 bases; J trimming: 0 bases; junction bases outside the gene matches: 7. CDR3 size: 16 residues. CDR3 region: CASSAPGQISTDTQYF. The CDR3 DNA is TGTGCCAGCAGCGCCCCGGGACAGATAAGCACAGATACGCAGTATTTT.

The genes are TRBV3-1 (or the pseudogene TRBV3-2) and TRBJ1-2; D perhaps matches TRBD1 (5 bases). Germline values: CDR1 LGHDT, CDR2 YNNKEL (reference sequence). V dropped 1 base and J dropped 2 bases, with 11 bases sitting between them. This CDR3 spans 15 amino acids. The chain's CDR3 is CASSQGPGGNYGYTF. The CDR3 bases are TGTGCCAGCAGCCAAGGACCCGGGGGAAACTATGGCTACACCTTC.

This clone was picked up a small number of times. The rearrangement uses TRBV28 and TRBJ1-3; 9 bases match TRBD1. The germline V gene has CDR1 MDHEN and CDR2 SYDVKM. The CDR3 is 17 residues long. V was pared by 6 bases and J by 0 bases, with 9 bases of the junction left unmatched. CDR3 in DNA: TGTGCCAGCAGCCAAACAGGGGGCGCCGACTCTGGAAACACCATATATTTT. This gives the protein CASSQTGGADSGNTIYF.

This sequence joins TRBV12-3 or TRBV12-4 and TRBJ1-6, with D possibly being TRBD1 (5 bases). Trimming removed 5 bases from V and 9 bases from J, with 11 bases in between. The CDR3 has 13 residues. The CDR3 sequence: CASSPREGSPLHF. The CDR3 region has the DNA TGTGCCAGCAGTCCCAGGGAGGGTTCACCCCTCCACTTT.

J is TRBJ2-3 and V is TRBV19, with D unresolved. This CDR3 comprises 13 residues. The germline V gene has CDR1 LNHDA and CDR2 SQIVND (reference sequence). V was clipped by 4 bases and J by 0 bases, with 5 bases between them. The CDR3 reads CASSSDSTDTQYF. CDR3 nucleotides: TGTGCCAGTAGTAGCGATAGCACAGATACGCAGTATTTT. Looking up the rest from reference TRBV19 and TRBJ2-3 gives the full variable domain: DGGITQSPKYLFRKEGQNVTLSCEQNLNHDAMYWYRQDPGQGLRLIYYSQIVNDFQKGDIAEGYSVSREKKESFPLTVTSAQKNPTAFYLCASSSDSTDTQYFGPGTRLTVL.

This clone has a handful of counts. The V gene is TRBV28, the J gene TRBJ1-5; maybe TRBD1 (5 bases). This CDR3 is 15 amino acids long. Per germline, CDR1 MDHEN and CDR2 SYDVKM. Trimming shortened V by 1 base and J by 5 bases, and 12 bases separated the two germline ends. CDR3 amino acids: CASSLLRGAYQPQHF. CDR3 nucleotide sequence: TGTGCCAGCAGTTTATTAAGGGGCGCCTATCAGCCCCAGCATTTT.

This clone showed up just a few times. The V call is TRBV19, the J call TRBJ2-4, with D tentatively TRBD1 (6 bases). Trimming cost V 6 bases and J 3 bases, with 6 bases left between them. The CDR3 length is 12 residues. Germline CDR1 LNHDA, CDR2 SQIVND (reference sequence). CDR3 region: CASRTGKNIQYF. The CDR3 DNA is TGTGCCAGTAGGACAGGCAAAAACATTCAGTACTTC. Drawing the rest from reference TRBV19 and TRBJ2-4, the complete variable domain is DGGITQSPKYLFRKEGQNVTLSCEQNLNHDAMYWYRQDPGQGLRLIYYSQIVNDFQKGDIAEGYSVSREKKESFPLTVTSAQKNPTAFYLCASRTGKNIQYFGAGTRLSVL.

The chain links TRBV5-1 to TRBJ2-2; 10 nucleotides match TRBD1. Trimming cost V 4 bases and J 5 bases; bases outside gene matches: 8. The CDR3 length is 16 residues. Germline V gene sequence: CDR1 SGHRS, CDR2 YFSETQ. The chain's CDR3 is CASSVDRGPPTGELFF. For the CDR3, the DNA is TGCGCCAGCAGCGTCGACAGGGGGCCTCCGACCGGGGAGCTGTTTTTT.

The V and J genes are TRBV24-1 and TRBJ2-1; 14 bases match TRBD2. The germline V gene encodes CDR1 KGHDR and CDR2 SFDVKD. The CDR3 extends over 20 amino acids. V lost 0 bases, J lost 0 bases, and 6 bases stayed unmatched. The CDR3 loop reads CATSDLGLAGGKSSYNEQFF. The CDR3 DNA is TGTGCCACCAGTGATTTGGGACTAGCGGGAGGAAAAAGCTCCTACAATGAGCAGTTCTTC.

CDR3 sequence: CASSSDRVSTEAFF. The DNA of the CDR3 is TGCGCCAGCAGTTCAGACAGGGTCTCCACTGAAGCTTTCTTT. The chain is built from TRBV5-1 and TRBJ1-1, with TRBD1 identical over 7 bases. The junction had 8 bases not matched to a gene; V was cut back by 5 bases and J by 4 bases. Per the germline V gene, CDR1 is SGHRS and CDR2 is YFSETQ. The CDR3 sequence is 14 residues long. Filled out from reference TRBV5-1 and TRBJ1-1, the complete variable domain reads KAGVTQTPRYLIKTRGQQVTLSCSPISGHRSVSWYQQTPGQGLQFLFEYFSETQRNKGNFPGRFSGRQFSNSRSEMNVSTLELGDSALYLCASSSDRVSTEAFFGQGTRLTVV.

The genes are TRBV5-4 and TRBJ2-1; TRBD2 aligns across 12 bases. The CDR3 is 14 residues long. Germline lookup yields CDR1 SGHNT and CDR2 YYREEE (reference sequence). Trimming cost V 4 bases and J 15 bases; bases outside gene matches: 11. The CDR3 sequence: CASSKDRTSGILFF. In DNA, the CDR3 is TGTGCCAGCAGCAAGGACAGGACTAGCGGGATTCTGTTCTTC.

This chain's CDR3 is CASSQGTGSTF. DNA for the CDR3: TGTGCCAGCAGCCAAGGTACGGGTTCTACCTTC. The rearrangement uses TRBV3-1 (or the pseudogene TRBV3-2) and TRBJ1-2; D unresolved. CDR1 is LGHDT, CDR2 YNNKEL, per germline (reference sequence). Trimming stripped 1 base from V and 14 bases from J, with 11 bases between. This CDR3 is built from 11 residues.

The chain uses TRBV4-2 and TRBJ2-5; TRBD1 matches at 9 bases. CDR1 is LGHNA and CDR2 is YNFKEQ in the germline V gene. Germline trimming cut 0 bases from V and 3 bases from J; bases unmatched to any gene: 2. The CDR3 is 15 residues long. The CDR3 bases are TGTGCCAGCAGCCAAGATTGGGACAGGGAAGAGACCCAGTACTTC. Residues: CASSQDWDREETQYF.